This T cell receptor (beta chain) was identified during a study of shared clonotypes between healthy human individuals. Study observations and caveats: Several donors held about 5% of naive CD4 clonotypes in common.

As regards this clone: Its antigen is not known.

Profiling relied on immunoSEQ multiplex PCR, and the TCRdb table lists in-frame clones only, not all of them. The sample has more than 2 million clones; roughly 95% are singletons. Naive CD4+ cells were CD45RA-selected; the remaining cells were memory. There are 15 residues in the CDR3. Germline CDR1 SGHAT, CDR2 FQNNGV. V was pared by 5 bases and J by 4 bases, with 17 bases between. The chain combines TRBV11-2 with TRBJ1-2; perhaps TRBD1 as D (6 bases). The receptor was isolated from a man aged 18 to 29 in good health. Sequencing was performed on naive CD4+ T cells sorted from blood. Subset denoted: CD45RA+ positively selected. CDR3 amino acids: CASSPRTGMGYGYTF. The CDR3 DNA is TGTGCCAGCAGCCCTAGAACAGGGATGGGCTATGGCTACACCTTC.